The sample holds one count of the clone carrying this T cell receptor beta chain. The data were obtained in a study of blood T cell repertoires in COVID-19. Turning to the study itself: Acute-phase and convalescent COVID-19 samples originated in the United States, Italy and Spain. T cells, B-cell-depleted T cells, or PBMCs supplied cDNA or gDNA.

The CDR3 sequence is 15 residues long. Trimming removed 7 bases from V and 4 bases from J, with 22 bases in between. Germline values: CDR1 SQVTM, CDR2 ANQGSEA. TCRdb's copy holds only in-frame clones and misses some; the assay was immunoSEQ multiplex PCR. The sample lists roughly 250,000 clones, approximately 90% occurring once. The chain couples TRBV29-1 to TRBJ2-5, with D perhaps TRBD2 (5 bases). The source is a woman aged 40 to 50 who had recovered from COVID-19. The material sequenced was peripheral blood. The CDR3 DNA sequence: TGCAGCGCCACCCATTCCAATTCCCGGGGAGAGACCCAGTACTTC. It translates to CSATHSNSRGETQYF.